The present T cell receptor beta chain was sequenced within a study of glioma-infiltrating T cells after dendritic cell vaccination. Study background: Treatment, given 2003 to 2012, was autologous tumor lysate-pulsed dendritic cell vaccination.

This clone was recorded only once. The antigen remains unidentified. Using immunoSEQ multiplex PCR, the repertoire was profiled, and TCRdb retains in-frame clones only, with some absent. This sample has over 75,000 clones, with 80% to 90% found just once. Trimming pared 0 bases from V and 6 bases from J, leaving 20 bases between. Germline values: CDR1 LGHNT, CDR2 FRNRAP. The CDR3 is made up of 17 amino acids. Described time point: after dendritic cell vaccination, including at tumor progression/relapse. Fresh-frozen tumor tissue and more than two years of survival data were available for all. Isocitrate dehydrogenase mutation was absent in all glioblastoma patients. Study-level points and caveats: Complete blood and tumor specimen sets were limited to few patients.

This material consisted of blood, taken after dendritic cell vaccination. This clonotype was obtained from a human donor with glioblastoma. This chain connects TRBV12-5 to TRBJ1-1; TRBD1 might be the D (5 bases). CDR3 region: CASGLVLKGQTGAEAFF. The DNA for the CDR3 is TGTGCTAGTGGTTTGGTACTTAAAGGACAAACTGGAGCTGAAGCTTTCTTT.